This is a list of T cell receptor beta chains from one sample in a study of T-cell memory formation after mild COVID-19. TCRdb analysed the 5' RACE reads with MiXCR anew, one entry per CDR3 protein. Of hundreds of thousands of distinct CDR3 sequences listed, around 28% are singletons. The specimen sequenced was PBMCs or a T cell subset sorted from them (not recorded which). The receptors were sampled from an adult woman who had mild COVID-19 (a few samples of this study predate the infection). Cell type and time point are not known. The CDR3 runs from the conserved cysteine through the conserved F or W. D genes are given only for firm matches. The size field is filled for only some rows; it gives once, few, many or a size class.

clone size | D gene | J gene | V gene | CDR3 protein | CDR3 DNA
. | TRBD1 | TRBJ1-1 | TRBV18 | CASSPTTGYEAFF | TGTGCCAGCTCACCTACGACAGGGTATGAAGCTTTCTTT
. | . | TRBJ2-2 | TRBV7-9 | CASSLGPLAAGELFF | TGTGCCAGCAGCTTAGGTCCTTTAGCGGCCGGGGAGCTGTTTTTT
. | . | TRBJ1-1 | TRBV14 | CASSQQVRGSTEAFF | TGTGCCAGCAGCCAACAGGTACGGGGGAGCACTGAAGCTTTCTTT
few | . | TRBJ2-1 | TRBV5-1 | CASSVRGNEQFF | TGCGCCAGCAGCGTCAGGGGTAATGAGCAGTTCTTC
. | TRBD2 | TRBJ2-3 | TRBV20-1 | CSAPISGALDTQYF | TGCAGTGCCCCTATTAGCGGGGCATTAGATACGCAGTATTTT
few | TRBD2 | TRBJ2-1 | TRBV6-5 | CASSLPGLAGTPHEQFF | TGTGCCAGCAGTCTTCCGGGACTAGCGGGAACTCCCCATGAGCAGTTCTTC
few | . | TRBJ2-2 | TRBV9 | CASSPPVGNPGELFF | TGTGCCAGCAGCCCCCCCGTGGGGAATCCCGGGGAGCTGTTTTTT
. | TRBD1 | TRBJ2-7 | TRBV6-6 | CASSPGGQGATDEQYF | TGTGCCAGCAGTCCAGGCGGACAGGGGGCTACAGACGAGCAGTACTTC
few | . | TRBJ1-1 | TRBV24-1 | CATSDDSARGAFF | TGTGCCACCAGTGATGACAGCGCCCGGGGCGCTTTCTTT
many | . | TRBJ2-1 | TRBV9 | CASSTGTLAYNEQFF | TGTGCCAGCAGCACGGGAACTCTCGCCTACAATGAGCAGTTCTTC
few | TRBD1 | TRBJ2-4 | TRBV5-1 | CASSTGQGSDIQYF | TGCGCCAGCAGCACAGGACAGGGGAGTGACATTCAGTACTTC
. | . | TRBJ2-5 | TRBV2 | CASSAQYQETQYF | TGTGCCAGCAGTGCTCAGTACCAAGAGACCCAGTACTTC
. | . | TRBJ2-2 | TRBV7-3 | CASSPNPDGGELFF | TGTGCCAGCAGCCCCAACCCGGACGGCGGGGAGCTGTTTTTT
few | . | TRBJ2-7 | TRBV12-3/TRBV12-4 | CASSSLVGDEQYF | TGTGCCAGCAGTTCACTGGTTGGGGACGAGCAGTACTTC
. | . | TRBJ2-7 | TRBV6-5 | CARSPLVGPYEQYF | TGTGCCAGAAGTCCCCTAGTAGGCCCCTACGAGCAGTACTTC
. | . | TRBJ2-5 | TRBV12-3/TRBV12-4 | CASGLQETQYF | TGTGCCAGCGGCCTACAAGAGACCCAGTACTTC
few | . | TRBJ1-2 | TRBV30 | CAWNLGIGYTF | TGTGCCTGGAATCTGGGGATTGGCTACACCTTC
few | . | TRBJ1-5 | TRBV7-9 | CASSFQGNNQPQHF | TGTGCCAGCAGCTTCCAGGGAAACAATCAGCCCCAGCATTTT
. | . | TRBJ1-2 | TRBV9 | CASSVAFAYGYTF | TGTGCCAGCAGCGTAGCTTTTGCCTATGGCTACACCTTC
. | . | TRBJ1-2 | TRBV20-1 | CSASGSTF | TGCAGTGCTAGCGGGTCAACCTTC
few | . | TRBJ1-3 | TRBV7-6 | CASSSQGYGNTIYF | TGTGCCAGCAGCTCACAGGGATATGGAAACACCATATATTTT
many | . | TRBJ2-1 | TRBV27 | CASSLDPSSYNEQFF | TGTGCCAGCAGTTTGGACCCGAGCTCCTACAATGAGCAGTTCTTC
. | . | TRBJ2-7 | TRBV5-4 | CASSLYGEQYF | TGTGCCAGCAGCTTGTATGGAGAGCAGTACTTC
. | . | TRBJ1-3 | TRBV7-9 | CASSLSTGTHTIYF | TGTGCCAGCAGCTTATCTACAGGGACACACACCATATATTTT
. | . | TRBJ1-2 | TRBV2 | CASSEARNYGYTF | TGTGCCAGCAGTGAAGCGAGGAACTATGGCTACACCTTC
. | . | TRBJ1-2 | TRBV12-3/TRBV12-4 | CASSLGHSPFYGYTF | TGTGCCAGCAGTTTAGGTCACAGCCCTTTCTATGGCTACACCTTC
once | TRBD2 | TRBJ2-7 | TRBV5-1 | CASSLDPGGAYEQYF | TGCGCCAGCAGCTTGGATCCGGGAGGGGCCTACGAGCAGTACTTC
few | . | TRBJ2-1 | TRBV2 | CASSEAAKTTQFF | TGTGCCAGCAGTGAAGCGGCCAAGACAACGCAGTTCTTC
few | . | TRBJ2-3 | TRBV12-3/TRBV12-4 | CASSFGATDTQYF | TGTGCCAGCAGTTTTGGGGCAACCGATACGCAGTATTTT
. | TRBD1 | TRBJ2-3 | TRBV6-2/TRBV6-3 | CASSYSEFGTGPFTDTQYF | TGTGCCAGCAGTTACTCGGAATTTGGGACAGGCCCCTTCACAGATACGCAGTATTTT
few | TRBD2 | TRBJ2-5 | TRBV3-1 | CASSQGASAGVQETQYF | TGTGCCAGCAGCCAAGGGGCGTCAGCGGGGGTTCAAGAGACCCAGTACTTC
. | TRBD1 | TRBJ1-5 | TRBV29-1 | CSVGTGFRQPQHF | TGCAGCGTGGGGACAGGGTTTCGTCAGCCCCAGCATTTT
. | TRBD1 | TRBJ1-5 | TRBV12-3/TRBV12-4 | CASSARGGQPQHF | TGTGCCAGCAGTGCCAGGGGGGGTCAGCCCCAGCATTTT
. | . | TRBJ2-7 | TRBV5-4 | CASSLEVTGPYEQYF | TGTGCCAGCAGCTTGGAGGTGACGGGTCCCTACGAGCAGTACTTC
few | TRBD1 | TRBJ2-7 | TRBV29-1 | CSVQRQGSLYEQYF | TGCAGCGTTCAACGACAGGGGTCACTCTACGAGCAGTACTTC
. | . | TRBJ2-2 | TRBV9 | CASRPDWNTGELFF | TGTGCCAGCCGACCAGACTGGAACACCGGGGAGCTGTTTTTT
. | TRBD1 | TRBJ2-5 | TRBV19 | CASSVLPRGREETQYF | TGTGCCAGTAGTGTACTCCCGAGGGGGCGCGAAGAGACCCAGTACTTC
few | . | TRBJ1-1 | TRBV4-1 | CASSTLSDTEAFF | TGCGCCAGCAGCACCCTAAGTGACACTGAAGCTTTCTTT
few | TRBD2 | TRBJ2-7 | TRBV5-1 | CASSPSGSPYEQYF | TGCGCCAGCAGCCCTAGCGGGAGTCCCTACGAGCAGTACTTC
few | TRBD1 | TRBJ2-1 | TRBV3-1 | CASSQGKGQAYNEQFF | TGTGCCAGCAGCCAAGGAAAAGGACAGGCATACAATGAGCAGTTCTTC
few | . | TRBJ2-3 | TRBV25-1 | CASSESGAGRTDTQYF | TGTGCCAGCAGTGAATCAGGGGCGGGGCGCACAGATACGCAGTATTTT
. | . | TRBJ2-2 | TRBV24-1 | CATSGPTVKPGELFF | TGTGCCACCAGTGGTCCGACAGTCAAACCCGGGGAGCTGTTTTTT